The next 15 T cell receptor beta chains were all read from a single sample in a study of CD8 T cells in Susac syndrome. Reverse transcription of roughly 0.45 to 1 ug RNA used random hexamers. TCRdb called the immunoSEQ multiplex PCR reads again in MiXCR, with one record for every CDR3 protein. The sample includes over 95,000 distinct CDR3 sequences, about 90% seen only once; the top ten take roughly 0.11%. Source material: CD8+ T cells from PBMCs. The source of these receptors is a human donor in good health.

The chain combines TRBV27 with TRBJ2-2; TRBD1 is a possible D gene (6 bases). Trimming removed 5 bases from V and 1 base from J, with 26 bases in between. The germline V gene encodes CDR1 MNHEY and CDR2 SMNVEV (reference sequence). CDR3 length: 20 residues. As DNA, the CDR3 is TGTGCCAGCAGTACCCAGGTTATTCAGACAGGCGCTTGGAACACCGGGGAGCTGTTTTTT. Its translation is CASSTQVIQTGAWNTGELFF.

This clonotype was counted a few times. The chain couples TRBV19 to TRBJ1-4, with unresolved D. Trimming took 4 bases from V and 2 from J, leaving 8 bases between them. The CDR3 spans 14 residues. Germline CDR1 is LNHDA and CDR2 is SQIVND (reference sequence). CDR3 nucleotide sequence: TGTGCCAGTAGTACTGCCGCTACTAATGAAAAACTGTTTTTT. Translating it yields CASSTAATNEKLFF.

The J gene is TRBJ1-4, the V gene TRBV9, with D perhaps TRBD1 (5 bases). Germline V CDR1 and CDR2: SGDLS, YYNGEE. V was pared by 3 bases and J by 0 bases, with 9 bases between. CDR3 size: 15 residues. The CDR3 DNA is TGTGCCAGCAGCGGCCGGGGCGCAACTAATGAAAAACTGTTTTTT. It is translated as CASSGRGATNEKLFF.

The gene calls are TRBV4-3 and TRBJ2-3; D remains unclear. The V gene lost 3 bases and the J gene lost 2 bases, with 21 bases spanning the gap. CDR3 size: 18 residues. The germline V gene has CDR1 LGHNA and CDR2 YSLEER. The CDR3 nucleotides are TGCGCCAGCAGCCAGCGTCCGTCTCCGGCCGGTGCCACAGATACGCAGTATTTT. It encodes CASSQRPSPAGATDTQYF.

This clonotype was seen just once. The rearrangement joins TRBV18 to TRBJ2-1; D unresolved. There are 13 residues in the CDR3. V lost 6 bases, J lost 9 bases, and 15 bases lay in between. Germline V gene sequence: CDR1 KGHSH, CDR2 LQKENI. The DNA for the CDR3 is TGTGCCAGCTCTATAGGGCTTTCCGGTGAGCAGTTCTTC. Protein: CASSIGLSGEQFF.

The chain carries TRBV20-1 and TRBJ2-7; D may be TRBD2 (6 bases). This CDR3 contains 15 residues. Looked up from germline, CDR1 is DFQATT and CDR2 is SNEGSKA (reference sequence). With 0 bases removed from V and 4 bases from J, the gap between germline ends came to 16 bases. CDR3 region: CSARDQAAGSYEQYF. In DNA form, the CDR3 reads TGCAGTGCTAGAGATCAGGCGGCGGGATCATACGAGCAGTACTTC.

This chain links TRBV14 with TRBJ1-6; weak D call: TRBD1 (5 bases). CDR3 length: 24 amino acids. Germline lookup yields CDR1 SGHDN and CDR2 FVKESK. The V gene lost 4 bases and the J gene lost 0 bases, with 34 bases spanning the gap. CDR3 residues: CASSLSPKIPPTRGEGSYNSPLHF. CDR3 nucleotides: TGTGCCAGCAGCCTTTCGCCGAAGATCCCCCCTACAAGGGGTGAAGGCTCCTATAATTCACCCCTCCACTTT.

Only a few counts were recorded for this clonotype. The chain carries TRBV7-9 and TRBJ1-1; TRBD1 agrees at 9 bases. Germline lookup yields CDR1 SEHNR and CDR2 FQNEAQ (reference sequence). The CDR3 spans 14 residues. The ends lost 4 bases at V and 1 base at J; junction bases unmatched: 1. The CDR3 DNA reads as TGTGCCAGCAGCTCGGGACAGGGGAACACTGAAGCTTTCTTT. Protein: CASSSGQGNTEAFF.

The chain links TRBV19 to TRBJ2-5; 10 nucleotides align to TRBD2. There are 16 residues in the CDR3. V dropped 3 bases and J dropped 1; count of bases not matched to a gene: 5. Germline CDR1 and CDR2: LNHDA and SQIVND (reference sequence). The CDR3 bases are TGTGCCAGTAGTATCGAGACTAGCGGGTTCCAAGAGACCCAGTACTTC. Amino acid sequence: CASSIETSGFQETQYF. The full variable domain, completed using reference TRBV19 and TRBJ2-5, is DGGITQSPKYLFRKEGQNVTLSCEQNLNHDAMYWYRQDPGQGLRLIYYSQIVNDFQKGDIAEGYSVSREKKESFPLTVTSAQKNPTAFYLCASSIETSGFQETQYFGPGTRLLVL.

This sequence joins TRBV15 and TRBJ1-2; D is ambiguous. This CDR3 is built from 14 residues. V was trimmed by 0 bases and J by 5 bases, leaving 10 bases between them. CDR1 LNHNV and CDR2 YYDKDF come from the germline V gene (reference sequence). The CDR3 sequence is CATSRDPSSYGYTF. CDR3 in DNA: TGTGCCACCAGCAGAGATCCCTCATCTTATGGCTACACCTTC.

This clonotype was seen a single time. J is TRBJ2-1 and V is TRBV24-1; the D gene could be TRBD1 or TRBD2 (5 bases each). Germline values: CDR1 KGHDR, CDR2 SFDVKD. The CDR3 has 14 residues. V was pared by 3 bases and J by 7 bases, with 12 bases between. The CDR3 nucleotides read TGTGCCACCAGTGATACCGGGGCGAAGAATGAGCAGTTCTTC. This gives the protein CATSDTGAKNEQFF.

The V call is TRBV4-3, the J call TRBJ2-3; 7 positions agree with TRBD2. The CDR3 has 15 amino acids. Germline lookup yields CDR1 LGHNA and CDR2 YSLEER. V lost 3 bases, J lost 2 bases, and 5 bases stayed unmatched. The CDR3 DNA is TGCGCCAGCAGCCAGGCTAGCGGACACACAGATACGCAGTATTTT. It translates to CASSQASGHTDTQYF.

This chain uses TRBV27 with TRBJ1-1, with D unclear. In germline, CDR1 is MNHEY, CDR2 SMNVEV (reference sequence). V was shortened by 1 base and J by 0 bases, with 9 bases between the two germline ends. The length of the CDR3 is 15 residues. CDR3 in amino acids: CASSLFGVVNTEAFF. As DNA, the CDR3 is TGTGCCAGCAGTTTATTCGGGGTGGTGAACACTGAAGCTTTCTTT.

The rearrangement uses TRBV19 and TRBJ1-1, with D possibly TRBD1 on 5 matching bases. The germline V and J ends were trimmed by 1 base and 3 bases, with 6 bases remaining between them. Germline CDR1 LNHDA, CDR2 SQIVND (reference sequence). This CDR3 is built from 13 residues. The CDR3 DNA is TGTGCCAGTAGTATAGGGGGGGACACTGAAGCTTTCTTT. Its translation: CASSIGGDTEAFF.

The rearrangement links TRBV20-1 to TRBJ1-5, with D unresolved. The V gene's germline CDR1 is DFQATT and CDR2 SNEGSKA (reference sequence). The CDR3 has 17 residues. V was shortened by 5 bases and J by 1 base, with 21 bases between the two germline ends. CDR3 in amino acids: CSAFSPAGDESNQPQHF. The CDR3 nucleotides are TGCAGTGCTTTTAGCCCTGCGGGAGACGAGAGCAATCAGCCCCAGCATTTT.